At least ten counts were recorded for the clone carrying this TCR beta chain. What it binds is not known. These data come from a study of T cells in Graves' hyperthyroidism and ophthalmopathy. Notes on the study in general: A 13 V-J signature model discriminated ophthalmopathy versus stable hyperthyroidism.

V shed 1 base and J 7 bases; nucleotides not matched to a gene: 18. The CDR3 has 18 residues. Per germline, CDR1 WSHSY and CDR2 SAAADI. TCR beta CDR3 regions were amplified from RNA. Researchers ran a first-round RT-PCR on the TCR CDR3 using the HTBI primer set. One entry per CDR3 protein, called by TCRdb with MiXCR from the multiplex PCR reads. Of hundreds of thousands of distinct CDR3 sequences detected, roughly 40% appear once; the ten largest clones hold 8.9%. Sequencing input: blood. The receptor comes from a man in his late teens or twenties with Graves' hyperthyroidism. The chain combines TRBV10-2 with TRBJ1-2, with TRBD1 matching over 7 bases. The CDR3 coding sequence is TGCGCCAGCAGTGAGTTCCTATCGAGACAGGGAAGAATGATTGGCTACACCTTC. It yields the protein CASSEFLSRQGRMIGYTF.